These T cell receptor beta chains were read from a single sample in a study of blood T cells in healthy people across ages. Each CDR3 protein is one row after TCRdb ran MiXCR on the 5' RACE reads. The table shows about 290,000 distinct CDR3 sequences, with 25% to 30% occurring only once. The sample consisted of blood. These receptors were collected from an older woman in good health. CDR3s include the opening cysteine and the closing phenylalanine or tryptophan. Fields, in order: D gene, J gene, V gene, clone size, CDR3 DNA, CDR3 protein. The D gene is left open where the match is weak. The listing skips clone size in some rows; elsewhere it reads once, few, many or a size class.

d_gene: TRBD2
j_gene: TRBJ2-7
v_gene: TRBV5-5
abundance: few
CDR3nt: TGTGCCAGCAGCCCCGGGACTACCCACTACGAGCAGTACTTC
CDR3aa: CASSPGTTHYEQYF

d_gene: NA
j_gene: TRBJ2-1
v_gene: TRBV28
abundance: NA
CDR3nt: TGTGCCAGCAGTTTAGGTTTTGTAGTTAACTCCCCAAGCTCCTACTACAATGAGCAGTTCTTC
CDR3aa: CASSLGFVVNSPSSYYNEQFF

d_gene: TRBD1
j_gene: TRBJ2-2
v_gene: TRBV19
abundance: NA
CDR3nt: TGTGCCAGTAGTCTGGGGACAGGTATCACCGGGGAGCTGTTTTTT
CDR3aa: CASSLGTGITGELFF

d_gene: TRBD1
j_gene: TRBJ1-4
v_gene: TRBV12-3/TRBV12-4
abundance: few
CDR3nt: TGTGCCAGCAGTTTAGAGGGGGCGAAGACTAATGAAAAACTGTTTTTT
CDR3aa: CASSLEGAKTNEKLFF

d_gene: NA
j_gene: TRBJ1-5
v_gene: TRBV6-1
abundance: NA
CDR3nt: TGTGCCAGCAGTGCGGAAAACAATCAGCCCCAGCATTTT
CDR3aa: CASSAENNQPQHF

d_gene: NA
j_gene: TRBJ1-2
v_gene: TRBV20-1
abundance: NA
CDR3nt: TGCAGTGCTCCCCGTAGGCAGGATGGTGGCTACACCTTC
CDR3aa: CSAPRRQDGGYTF

d_gene: NA
j_gene: TRBJ2-5
v_gene: TRBV20-1
abundance: NA
CDR3nt: TGCAGTGCTTCCAGAATGGGCGGGCCGAAAGAGACCCAGTACTTC
CDR3aa: CSASRMGGPKETQYF

d_gene: NA
j_gene: TRBJ2-1
v_gene: TRBV6-2/TRBV6-3
abundance: NA
CDR3nt: TGTGCCATCAGTGAGGCAGGGACCAGCTCCTACAATGAGCAGTTCTTC
CDR3aa: CAISEAGTSSYNEQFF

d_gene: TRBD1
j_gene: TRBJ1-5
v_gene: TRBV28
abundance: few
CDR3nt: TGTGCCAGCAGGGGGGGACAGGGGAGATACGGTCAGCCCCAGCATTTT
CDR3aa: CASRGGQGRYGQPQHF

d_gene: NA
j_gene: TRBJ2-1
v_gene: TRBV20-1
abundance: NA
CDR3nt: TGCAGTGCTACCAGAAGCGGCAATGAGCAGTTCTTC
CDR3aa: CSATRSGNEQFF

d_gene: TRBD1
j_gene: TRBJ2-4
v_gene: TRBV20-1
abundance: NA
CDR3nt: TGCAGTGCCCATGGGACAGGGAAGAACATTCAGTACTTC
CDR3aa: CSAHGTGKNIQYF

d_gene: NA
j_gene: TRBJ2-1
v_gene: TRBV12-3/TRBV12-4
abundance: NA
CDR3nt: TGTGCCAGCAGTCCCCCACTTGATGGGGTAAATGAGCAGTTCTTC
CDR3aa: CASSPPLDGVNEQFF

d_gene: NA
j_gene: TRBJ2-5
v_gene: TRBV20-1
abundance: NA
CDR3nt: TGCAGTGCATCGCTAGGGGCAGTCCAAGAGACCCAGTACTTC
CDR3aa: CSASLGAVQETQYF

d_gene: TRBD1
j_gene: TRBJ1-4
v_gene: TRBV5-1
abundance: NA
CDR3nt: TGCGCCAGCAGCCGGACAGGGGGTATGAGCACTAATGAAAAACTGTTTTTT
CDR3aa: CASSRTGGMSTNEKLFF

d_gene: TRBD1
j_gene: TRBJ2-1
v_gene: TRBV12-3/TRBV12-4
abundance: NA
CDR3nt: TGTGCCAGCAGTCGGACAGGGGGGGAATACAATGAGCAGTTCTTC
CDR3aa: CASSRTGGEYNEQFF

d_gene: NA
j_gene: TRBJ1-2
v_gene: TRBV12-3/TRBV12-4
abundance: NA
CDR3nt: TGTGCCAGCAGTTTACATTCTAACTATGGCTACACCTTC
CDR3aa: CASSLHSNYGYTF

d_gene: TRBD1
j_gene: TRBJ2-5
v_gene: TRBV3-1
abundance: few
CDR3nt: TGTGCCAGCAGCCATACGGACAGGGCAAGAGAGACCCAGTACTTC
CDR3aa: CASSHTDRARETQYF

d_gene: NA
j_gene: TRBJ2-1
v_gene: TRBV6-6
abundance: few
CDR3nt: TGTGCCAGCAGCGGGGACACCCTCAATGAGCAGTTCTTC
CDR3aa: CASSGDTLNEQFF